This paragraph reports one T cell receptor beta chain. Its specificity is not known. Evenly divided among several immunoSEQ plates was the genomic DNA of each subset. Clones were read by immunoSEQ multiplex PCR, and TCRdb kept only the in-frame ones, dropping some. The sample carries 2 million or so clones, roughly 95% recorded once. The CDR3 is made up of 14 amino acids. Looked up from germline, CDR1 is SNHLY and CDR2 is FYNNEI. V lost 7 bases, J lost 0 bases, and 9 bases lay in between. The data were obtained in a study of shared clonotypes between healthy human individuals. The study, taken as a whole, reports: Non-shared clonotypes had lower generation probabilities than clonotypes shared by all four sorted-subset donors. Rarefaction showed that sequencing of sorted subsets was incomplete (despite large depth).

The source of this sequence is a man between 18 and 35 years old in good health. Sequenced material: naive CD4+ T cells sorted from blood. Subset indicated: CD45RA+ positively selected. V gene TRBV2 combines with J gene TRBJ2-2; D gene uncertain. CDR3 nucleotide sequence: TGTGCCAGCACGGTTTTCGCGAACACCGGGGAGCTGTTTTTT. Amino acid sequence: CASTVFANTGELFF.